Below are 3 T cell receptor beta chains sequenced from a single sample in a study of T cells in Graves' hyperthyroidism and ophthalmopathy. Amplification yielded TCR beta CDR3 regions, with RNA transcripts as the source. First-round RT-PCR targeting the TCR CDR3 was performed with the HTBI primer set. TCRdb itself ran the multiplex PCR reads through MiXCR, one entry per CDR3 protein. This table has about 580,000 distinct CDR3 sequences, roughly 46% appearing once. The specimen sequenced was peripheral blood or thyroid tissue (not recorded which). These receptors all come from a young woman with Graves' hyperthyroidism.

The chain is built from TRBV20-1 and TRBJ2-5, with 9 bases aligning to TRBD1. This CDR3 spans 14 amino acids. The V segment lost 3 bases and the J segment 5 bases; nucleotides outside the gene matches: 7. Germline values: CDR1 DFQATT, CDR2 SNEGSKA (reference sequence). Here the CDR3 reads CSARRDREAETQYF. The CDR3 DNA follows: TGCAGTGCTAGGCGGGACAGGGAAGCGGAGACCCAGTACTTC.

There are a few counts of this clonotype. The chain is built from TRBV6-6 and TRBJ1-3; 7 bases line up with TRBD1. CDR1 and CDR2 (germline): MNHNY, SVGAGI (reference sequence). The CDR3 runs 17 residues. V dropped 7 bases and J dropped 4; count of bases not matched to a gene: 16. The CDR3 protein is CASTPTPTGWRGNTIYF. The CDR3 DNA follows: TGTGCCAGCACCCCTACCCCGACAGGGTGGAGAGGAAACACCATATATTTT.

This clonotype was counted many times. This CDR3 is CSVGVAITDTQYF. CDR3 nucleotide sequence: TGCAGCGTTGGGGTGGCGATAACAGATACGCAGTATTTT. This chain joins TRBV29-1 and TRBJ2-3; D not resolved. V was trimmed by 4 bases and J by 3 bases, leaving 11 bases between them. The CDR3 sequence is 13 residues long. From germline, CDR1 is SQVTM and CDR2 ANQGSEA.